The clone carrying this T cell receptor beta chain was recorded a few times. Antigen specificity is unknown. V was clipped by 4 bases and J by 3 bases, with 8 bases between them. In germline, CDR1 is SGHRS, CDR2 YFSETQ. This CDR3 comprises 12 residues. Sequencing relied on a cDNA template that was reverse transcribed from extracted RNA. Using immunoSEQ multiplex PCR, the repertoire was profiled, and TCRdb retains in-frame clones only, with some absent. The sample has 90,000 to 150,000 clones, 50% to 75% seen once. The data stem from a study of CD8+ T cells in alopecia areata. Study results and caveats: For baseline CD8+ expansion, any link to response stays uncertain with one nonresponder.

The treatment here: oral pan-JAK inhibitor, 5-10 mg twice daily. The sample here was CD8+ T cells sorted from blood, taken at week 4, from a patient treated with tofacitinib. The source is a human donor with alopecia areata. This chain joins TRBV5-1 and TRBJ2-7; D unclear. CDR3 in amino acids: CASSPESYEQYF. Written as DNA, the CDR3 is TGCGCCAGCAGCCCGGAGAGCTACGAGCAGTACTTC.